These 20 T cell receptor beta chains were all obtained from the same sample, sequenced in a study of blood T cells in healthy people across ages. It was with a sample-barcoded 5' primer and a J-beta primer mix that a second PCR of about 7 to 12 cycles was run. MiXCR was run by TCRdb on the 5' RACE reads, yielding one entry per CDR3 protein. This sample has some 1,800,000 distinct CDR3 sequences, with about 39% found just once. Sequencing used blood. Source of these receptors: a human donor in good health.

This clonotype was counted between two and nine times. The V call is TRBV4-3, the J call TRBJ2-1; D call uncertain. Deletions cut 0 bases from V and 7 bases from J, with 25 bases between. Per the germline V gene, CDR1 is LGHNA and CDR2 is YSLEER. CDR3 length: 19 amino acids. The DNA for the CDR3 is TGCGCCAGCAGCCAAGATCCCCCTTTGCCCGAATCCACCAAAAATGAGCAGTTCTTC. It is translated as CASSQDPPLPESTKNEQFF.

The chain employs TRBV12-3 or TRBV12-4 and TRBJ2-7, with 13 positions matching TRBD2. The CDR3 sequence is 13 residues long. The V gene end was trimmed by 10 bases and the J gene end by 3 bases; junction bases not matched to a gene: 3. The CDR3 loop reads CATRLAGGYEQYF. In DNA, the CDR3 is TGTGCCACCCGACTAGCGGGGGGCTACGAGCAGTACTTC.

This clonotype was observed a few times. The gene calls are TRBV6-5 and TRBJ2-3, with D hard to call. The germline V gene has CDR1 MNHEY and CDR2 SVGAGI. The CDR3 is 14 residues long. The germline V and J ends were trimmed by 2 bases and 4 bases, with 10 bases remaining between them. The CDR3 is CASSYLAASDTQYF. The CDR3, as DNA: TGTGCCAGCAGTTACCTCGCAGCCTCAGATACGCAGTATTTT.

The CDR3 DNA is TGCAGCGTTACCCCTCTAGGACAGAGCCTCTACACCTTC. Protein product: CSVTPLGQSLYTF. The chain recombines TRBV29-1 with TRBJ1-2, with a weak D call TRBD1 (6 bases). Trimming cost V 5 bases and J 10 bases, with 20 bases left between them. The V gene's germline CDR1 is SQVTM and CDR2 ANQGSEA. The CDR3 has 13 residues.

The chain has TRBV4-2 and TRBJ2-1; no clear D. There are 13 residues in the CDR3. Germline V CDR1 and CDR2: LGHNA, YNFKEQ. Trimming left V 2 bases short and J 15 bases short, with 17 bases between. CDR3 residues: CASSQSLGVNLFF. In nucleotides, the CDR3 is TGTGCCAGCAGCCAATCCCTCGGCGTCAACCTGTTCTTC.

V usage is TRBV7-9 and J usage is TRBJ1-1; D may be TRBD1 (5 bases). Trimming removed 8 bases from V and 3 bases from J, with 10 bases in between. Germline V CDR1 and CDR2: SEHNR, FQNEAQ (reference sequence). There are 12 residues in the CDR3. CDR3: CASGLTDTEAFF. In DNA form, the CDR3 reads TGTGCCAGCGGCCTGACAGACACTGAAGCTTTCTTT.

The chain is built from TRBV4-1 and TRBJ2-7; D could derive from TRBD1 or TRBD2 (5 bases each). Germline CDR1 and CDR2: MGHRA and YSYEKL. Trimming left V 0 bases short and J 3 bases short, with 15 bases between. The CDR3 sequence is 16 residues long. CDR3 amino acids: CASSQEQGRDDYEQYF. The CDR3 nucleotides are TGCGCCAGCAGCCAAGAGCAGGGCAGGGACGACTACGAGCAGTACTTC.

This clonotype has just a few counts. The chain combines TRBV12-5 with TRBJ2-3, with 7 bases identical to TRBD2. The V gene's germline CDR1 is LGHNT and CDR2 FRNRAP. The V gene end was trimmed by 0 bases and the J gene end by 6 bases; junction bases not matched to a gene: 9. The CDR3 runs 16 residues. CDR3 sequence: CASGLVITREGDTQYF. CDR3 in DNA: TGTGCTAGTGGTTTGGTAATCACTAGGGAGGGGGATACGCAGTATTTT.

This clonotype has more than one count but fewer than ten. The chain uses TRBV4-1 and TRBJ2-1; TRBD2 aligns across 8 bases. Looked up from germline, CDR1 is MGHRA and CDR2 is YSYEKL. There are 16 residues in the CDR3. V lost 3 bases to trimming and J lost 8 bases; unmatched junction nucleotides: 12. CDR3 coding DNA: TGCGCCAGCAGCCAGGTAGCGGGGAAAGTTTACTATGAGCAGTTCTTC. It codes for CASSQVAGKVYYEQFF.

CDR3 in amino acids: CASSFLGTTPADTQYF. In DNA, the CDR3 is TGTGCCAGCAGCTTTCTTGGGACAACACCGGCAGATACGCAGTATTTT. The rearrangement joins TRBV7-2 to TRBJ2-3, with D maybe TRBD1 (6 bases). The CDR3 is 16 amino acids. Germline V gene sequence: CDR1 SGHTA, CDR2 FQGNSA. The ends were cut back, 3 bases at V and 4 bases at J, with 17 bases in the middle.

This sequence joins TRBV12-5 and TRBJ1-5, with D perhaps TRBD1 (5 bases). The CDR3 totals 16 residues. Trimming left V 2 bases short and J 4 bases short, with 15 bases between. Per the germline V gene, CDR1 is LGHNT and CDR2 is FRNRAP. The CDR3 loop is CASGLYRNTLNQPQHF. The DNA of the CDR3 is TGTGCTAGTGGTTTGTACAGGAACACGTTAAATCAGCCCCAGCATTTT.

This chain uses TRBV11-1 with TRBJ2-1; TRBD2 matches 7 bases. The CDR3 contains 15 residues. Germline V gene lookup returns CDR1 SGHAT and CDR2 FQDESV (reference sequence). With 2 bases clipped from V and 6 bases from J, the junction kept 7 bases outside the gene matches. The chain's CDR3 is CASSLNWEGANEQFF. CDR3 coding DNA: TGTGCCAGCAGCTTAAATTGGGAGGGCGCCAATGAGCAGTTCTTC.

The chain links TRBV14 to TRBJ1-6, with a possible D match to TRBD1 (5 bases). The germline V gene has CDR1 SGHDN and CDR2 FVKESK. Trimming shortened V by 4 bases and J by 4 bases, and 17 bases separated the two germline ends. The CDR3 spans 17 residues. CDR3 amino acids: CASSPDQGIRYNSPLHF. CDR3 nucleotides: TGTGCCAGCAGCCCGGATCAGGGTATTAGGTATAATTCACCCCTCCACTTT. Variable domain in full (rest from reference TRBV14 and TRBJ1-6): EAGVTQFPSHSVIEKGQTVTLRCDPISGHDNLYWYRRVMGKEIKFLLHFVKESKQDESGMPNNRFLAERTGGTYSTLKVQPAELEDSGVYFCASSPDQGIRYNSPLHFGNGTRLTVT.

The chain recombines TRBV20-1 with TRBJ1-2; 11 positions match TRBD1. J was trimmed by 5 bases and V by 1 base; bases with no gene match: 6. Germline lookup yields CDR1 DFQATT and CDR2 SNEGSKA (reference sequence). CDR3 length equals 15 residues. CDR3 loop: CSARGQGDRGYGYTF. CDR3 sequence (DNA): TGCAGTGCTAGAGGGCAAGGGGACAGGGGGTATGGCTACACCTTC.

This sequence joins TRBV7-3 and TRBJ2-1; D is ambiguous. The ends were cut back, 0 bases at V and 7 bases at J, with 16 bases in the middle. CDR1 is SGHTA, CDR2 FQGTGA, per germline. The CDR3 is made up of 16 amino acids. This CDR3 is CASSLTPAPLRNEQFF. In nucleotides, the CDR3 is TGTGCCAGCAGCTTAACCCCAGCGCCCCTTAGAAATGAGCAGTTCTTC.

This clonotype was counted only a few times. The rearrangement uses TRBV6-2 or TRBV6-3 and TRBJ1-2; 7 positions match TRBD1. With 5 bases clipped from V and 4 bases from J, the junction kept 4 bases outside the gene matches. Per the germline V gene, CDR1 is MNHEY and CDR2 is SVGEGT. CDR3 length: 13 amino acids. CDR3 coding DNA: TGTGCCAGCAGTCGGGGACAGACCTATGGCTACACCTTC. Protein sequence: CASSRGQTYGYTF.

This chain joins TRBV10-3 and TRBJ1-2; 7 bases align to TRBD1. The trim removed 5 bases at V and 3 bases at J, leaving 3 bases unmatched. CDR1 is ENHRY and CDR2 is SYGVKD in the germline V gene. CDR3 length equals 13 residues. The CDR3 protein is CAISFGQDYGYTF. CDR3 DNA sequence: TGTGCCATCAGTTTCGGACAGGACTATGGCTACACCTTC.

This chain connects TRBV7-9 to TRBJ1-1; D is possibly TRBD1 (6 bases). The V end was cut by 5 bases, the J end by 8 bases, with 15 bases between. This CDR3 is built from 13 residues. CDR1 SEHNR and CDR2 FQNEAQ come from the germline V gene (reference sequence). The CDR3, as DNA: TGTGCCAGCAGCCCCCAGAGTGACAGGGAAGCTTTCTTT. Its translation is CASSPQSDREAFF.

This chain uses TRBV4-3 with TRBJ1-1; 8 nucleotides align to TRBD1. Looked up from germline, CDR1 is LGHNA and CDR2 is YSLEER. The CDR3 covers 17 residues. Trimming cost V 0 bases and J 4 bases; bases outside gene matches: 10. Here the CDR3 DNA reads TGCGCCAGCAGCCAAGATCGCCTGGACAGGGAGGGCACTGAAGCTTTCTTT. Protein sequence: CASSQDRLDREGTEAFF.

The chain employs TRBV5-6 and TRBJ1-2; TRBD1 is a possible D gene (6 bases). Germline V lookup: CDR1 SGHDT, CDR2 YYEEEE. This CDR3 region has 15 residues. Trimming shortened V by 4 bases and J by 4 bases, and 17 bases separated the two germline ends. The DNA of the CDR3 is TGTGCCAGCAGCACAATCACAGGGAAGGGCTATGGCTACACCTTC. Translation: CASSTITGKGYGYTF.